This entry features one TCR beta chain sequence. The data belong to a study of naive and memory T cell subsets. After the first PCR, alpha and beta chain libraries were processed separately. CD4 T cells were positively selected, then CD8 T cells from the CD4-negative fraction. An equimolar mix of two oligonucleotides served as the beta constant-region primer for TRBC1 and TRBC2. Four rounds of PCR amplified the ligated cDNA using nested alpha and beta constant-region primers plus SP2. TCRdb redid the calling of the UMI-ligation and nested PCR reads with MiXCR, one entry per CDR3 protein. The sample includes more than 100,000 distinct CDR3 sequences, roughly 36% of them seen just once. The CDR3 covers 18 residues.

The rearrangement links TRBV12-2 to TRBJ2-7; the table calls TRBD2, which could not be checked here. TRBV12-2 is reported as a pseudogene. This clonotype was sampled from a human donor in good health. The sequenced material came from central memory CD4+ T cells from blood. DNA for the CDR3: TGTGCAAGTCGATGTCCCGGGACTAGCGGGATCCCCGACTACGAGCAGTACTTC. This encodes CASRCPGTSGIPDYEQYF.